This TCR beta chain emerged from a study of blood T cell repertoires in COVID-19. There are 14 residues in the CDR3. V dropped 8 bases and J dropped 13; count of bases not matched to a gene: 16. Germline loops: CDR1 WNHNN, CDR2 SYGVQD (reference sequence). Clones were read by immunoSEQ multiplex PCR, and TCRdb kept only the in-frame ones, dropping some. The sample has fewer than 100,000 clones; roughly 86% are singletons. The J gene is TRBJ2-1, the V gene TRBV10-1; 8 nucleotides line up with TRBD1. The sequenced sample was peripheral blood. The clonotype was recovered from a human donor with acute or convalescent COVID-19. The donor label of this sample is uncertain. The CDR3: CASVIDRGQRVQFF. The DNA of the CDR3 is TGCGCCAGCGTTATAGACAGGGGCCAAAGGGTACAGTTCTTC.